One sample yielded the 22 T cell receptor beta chains listed below, sequenced in a study of CD8+CD57+ T cells in acquired aplastic anemia. Genomic DNA templated the TCR beta VDJ and CDR3 profiling. TCRdb recomputed calls from the reads with MiXCR, one row per CDR3 protein. The sample contains under 350,000 distinct CDR3 sequences, roughly 53% of which appear only once. Previously, flow cytometry had revealed CD8+CD57+ cell expansion in the patients chosen for sequencing. Sequencing input: sorted CD4+, CD8+, or CD8+CD57+ T cells (not recorded which) from PBMCs. The receptors come from a human donor with aplastic anemia.

The J gene is TRBJ2-7, the V gene TRBV20-1, with 8 bases aligning to TRBD2. Trimming took 2 bases from V and 7 from J; bases not matched to a gene: 1. Germline V gene lookup returns CDR1 DFQATT and CDR2 SNEGSKA (reference sequence). The CDR3 extends over 11 amino acids. CDR3: CSARRGGEQYF. The DNA for the CDR3 is TGCAGTGCTAGACGGGGGGGGGAGCAGTACTTC.

The chain carries TRBV7-9 and TRBJ1-6; 7 bases align to TRBD1. CDR3 size: 13 residues. V shed 6 bases, J shed 10 bases, and the junction held 6 bases outside the gene matches. The germline V gene encodes CDR1 SEHNR and CDR2 FQNEAQ (reference sequence). CDR3 nucleotides: TGTGCCAGCAGTGACAGGGAGGGATCACCCCTCCACTTT. This sequence encodes CASSDREGSPLHF. Looking up the rest from reference TRBV7-9 and TRBJ1-6 gives the full variable domain: DTGVSQNPRHKITKRGQNVTFRCDPISEHNRLYWYRQTLGQGPEFLTYFQNEAQLEKSRLLSDRFSAERPKGSFSTLEIQRTEQGDSAMYLCASSDREGSPLHFGNGTRLTVT.

A remark on this clonotype: A read error may produce the germline difference seen at one junction end. The rearrangement joins TRBV2 to TRBJ2-7; perhaps TRBD1 as D (5 bases). The CDR3 sequence is 15 residues long. Germline CDR1 is SNHLY and CDR2 is FYNNEI. CDR3 sequence (DNA): TGCGCCAGCAGCCAAGTAATCAGGGCCCCCTACGAGCAGTACTTC. Translation: CASSQVIRAPYEQYF.

This clonotype was seen at least ten times. The chain uses TRBV19 and TRBJ2-4; TRBD1 aligns across 8 bases. The germline V gene encodes CDR1 LNHDA and CDR2 SQIVND (reference sequence). Trimming took 4 bases from V and 5 from J; bases not matched to a gene: 1. The CDR3 spans 13 residues. CDR3 in DNA: TGTGCCAGTAGTACAGGGGGCCAAAACATTCAGTACTTC. Residues: CASSTGGQNIQYF. The variable domain in full, with the rest retrieved from reference TRBV19 and TRBJ2-4, is DGGITQSPKYLFRKEGQNVTLSCEQNLNHDAMYWYRQDPGQGLRLIYYSQIVNDFQKGDIAEGYSVSREKKESFPLTVTSAQKNPTAFYLCASSTGGQNIQYFGAGTRLSVL.

This clonotype was found many times. The V and J genes are TRBV2 and TRBJ2-2; 7 positions match TRBD2. CDR3 size: 15 residues. J was trimmed by 2 bases and V by 5 bases; bases with no gene match: 5. Germline lookup yields CDR1 SNHLY and CDR2 FYNNEI. For the CDR3, the DNA is TGTGCCAGCAGTAGCGGGACGGGAAACACCGGGGAGCTGTTTTTT. Translated: CASSSGTGNTGELFF.

This clonotype has a single count. This sequence joins TRBV19 and TRBJ2-5; D is possibly TRBD2 (6 bases). CDR3 length: 13 amino acids. In germline, CDR1 is LNHDA, CDR2 SQIVND (reference sequence). V was pared by 7 bases and J by 5 bases, with 14 bases between. CDR3 amino acids: CASKEGTGETQYF. CDR3 DNA sequence: TGTGCCAGTAAGGAGGGAACGGGGGAGACCCAGTACTTC. Using reference TRBV19 and TRBJ2-5 for the parts outside the CDR3, the full variable domain is DGGITQSPKYLFRKEGQNVTLSCEQNLNHDAMYWYRQDPGQGLRLIYYSQIVNDFQKGDIAEGYSVSREKKESFPLTVTSAQKNPTAFYLCASKEGTGETQYFGPGTRLLVL.

The chain couples TRBV2 to TRBJ2-2, with a possible D match to TRBD2 (5 bases). This CDR3 comprises 15 residues. V was clipped by 6 bases and J by 9 bases, with 20 bases between them. Germline V gives CDR1 SNHLY, CDR2 FYNNEI. As DNA, the CDR3 is TGTGCCAGCAGCTCTAGCCCAATGAATACCCGGGAGCTGTTTTTT. Amino acids: CASSSSPMNTRELFF.

The V call is TRBV6-4, the J call TRBJ2-1; 8 bases agree with TRBD2. From germline, CDR1 is MRHNA and CDR2 SNTAGT. There are 13 residues in the CDR3. V dropped 0 bases and J dropped 12; count of bases not matched to a gene: 4. The CDR3 here is CASSDSDGGGQFF. Here the CDR3 DNA reads TGTGCCAGCAGTGACTCTGACGGGGGGGGGCAGTTCTTC.

This sequence joins TRBV7-2 and TRBJ1-1; no reliable D call. Germline V gives CDR1 SGHTA, CDR2 FQGNSA. V dropped 8 bases and J dropped 1 base, with 8 bases sitting between them. This CDR3 has 12 amino acids. CDR3 DNA: TGTGCCAGCGCCGACCCGAACACTGAAGCTTTCTTT. As protein: CASADPNTEAFF. The variable domain in full, with the rest retrieved from reference TRBV7-2 and TRBJ1-1, is GAGVSQSPSNKVTEKGKDVELRCDPISGHTALYWYRQSLGQGLEFLIYFQGNSAPDKSGLPSDRFSAERTGGSVSTLTIQRTQQEDSAVYLCASADPNTEAFFGQGTRLTVV.

This chain connects TRBV7-9 to TRBJ1-3; maybe TRBD1 (5 bases). This CDR3 is 14 amino acids long. Trimming removed 8 bases from V and 0 bases from J, with 11 bases in between. Germline lookup yields CDR1 SEHNR and CDR2 FQNEAQ (reference sequence). The CDR3 sequence: CASAEGYSGNTIYF. The CDR3 DNA is TGTGCCAGCGCGGAGGGGTACTCTGGAAACACCATATATTTT.

The chain uses TRBV29-1 and TRBJ2-7; D remains unclear. The CDR3 sequence is 11 residues long. V was clipped by 7 bases and J by 3 bases, with 10 bases between them. Germline V gene lookup returns CDR1 SQVTM and CDR2 ANQGSEA. The CDR3: CSAPPRYEQYF. The CDR3 DNA reads as TGCAGCGCCCCCCCCCGCTACGAGCAGTACTTC.

This clonotype was detected ten times or more. V and J are TRBV10-3 and TRBJ1-2, with TRBD1 as a possible D gene (5 bases). CDR3 length: 14 amino acids. V lost 7 bases and J 3 bases, leaving 15 bases between the germline ends. The germline CDR1 and CDR2 sequences are ENHRY and SYGVKD. CDR3 protein: CAITTAGGDYGYTF. CDR3 nucleotide sequence: TGTGCCATCACGACGGCGGGGGGGGACTATGGCTACACCTTC.

This clonotype has only a few counts. A much larger clonotype is one base distant, so this may be a read error. This sequence joins TRBV19 and TRBJ2-1, with 10 bases aligning to TRBD2. Germline-derived CDR1 and CDR2 are LNHDA and SQIVND (reference sequence). V lost 4 bases and J lost 6; bases outside the gene matches: 6. The CDR3 sequence is 15 residues long. The chain's CDR3 is CASSTLAGVINEQFF. The DNA for the CDR3 is TGTGCCAGTAGTACCCTAGCGGGAGTGATCAATGAGCAGTTCTTC.

The sample holds many counts of this clonotype. CDR3: CASSFEVQSGKLFF. Written as DNA, the CDR3 is TGTGCCAGCAGCTTTGAAGTCCAATCCGGAAAACTGTTTTTT. The chain carries TRBV7-8 and TRBJ1-4; D not certain. V was clipped by 3 bases and J by 10 bases, with 15 bases between them. CDR3 size: 14 residues. Per the germline V gene, CDR1 is SGHVS and CDR2 is FQNEAQ.

This clonotype was seen many times. J is TRBJ1-2 and V is TRBV5-1; 11 nucleotides match TRBD1. The CDR3 extends over 15 amino acids. V shed 4 bases, J shed 0 bases, and the junction held 2 bases outside the gene matches. Germline loops: CDR1 SGHRS, CDR2 YFSETQ. CDR3 loop: CASSGGQGANYGYTF. The CDR3 DNA follows: TGCGCCAGCAGCGGGGGACAGGGGGCTAACTATGGCTACACCTTC.

This clonotype was detected ten times or more. The chain combines TRBV4-1 with TRBJ1-2, with 7 positions matching TRBD1. Germline CDR1 MGHRA, CDR2 YSYEKL. V shed 0 bases, J shed 4 bases, and the junction held 5 bases outside the gene matches. The CDR3 is 15 amino acids. The CDR3 bases are TGCGCCAGCAGCCAAGAGAGGGGACAGCCCTATGGCTACACCTTC. Protein product: CASSQERGQPYGYTF.

This chain uses TRBV7-9 with TRBJ1-2; D is undetermined. In germline, CDR1 is SEHNR, CDR2 FQNEAQ (reference sequence). V was cut by 7 bases and J by 4 bases, with 19 bases left in between. The length of the CDR3 is 15 residues. The CDR3 DNA sequence: TGTGCCAGCAACGAATTGGTGGGGATCGGCTATGGCTACACCTTC. It encodes CASNELVGIGYGYTF.

This clonotype was seen many times. The chain is built from TRBV5-1 and TRBJ1-3; tentatively, D is TRBD1 (5 bases). Germline loops: CDR1 SGHRS, CDR2 YFSETQ. Trimming took off 4 bases at V and 0 bases at J, with 20 bases between the two ends. CDR3 length: 18 residues. CDR3: CASSPGTGLLSSGNTIYF. CDR3 bases: TGCGCCAGCAGCCCCGGGACGGGGTTACTTTCCTCTGGAAACACCATATATTTT.

This clonotype showed up many times. This chain links TRBV29-1 with TRBJ1-1; 9 bases align to TRBD1. Germline trimming cut 7 bases from V and 4 bases from J; bases unmatched to any gene: 7. This CDR3 is built from 13 residues. CDR1 SQVTM and CDR2 ANQGSEA come from the germline V gene. In DNA form, the CDR3 reads TGCAGCGGCACACAGGGGGCCGGCACTGAAGCTTTCTTT. Translated, it gives CSGTQGAGTEAFF.

This chain links TRBV14 with TRBJ1-6; tentative D call: TRBD1 (5 bases). Trimming removed 1 base from V and 7 bases from J, with 11 bases in between. CDR3 length: 15 amino acids. Germline V gene sequence: CDR1 SGHDN, CDR2 FVKESK. CDR3 coding DNA: TGTGCCAGCAGCCAAGCCACAGGCACCAATTCACCCCTCCACTTT. Translated, it gives CASSQATGTNSPLHF.

The J gene is TRBJ1-1, the V gene TRBV19, with unresolved D. Germline CDR1 and CDR2: LNHDA and SQIVND (reference sequence). The CDR3 covers 12 residues. The V end lost 8 bases, the J end lost 6 bases, and 13 bases lay between the germline ends. CDR3 residues: CASATLRSEAFF. CDR3 DNA sequence: TGTGCCAGTGCTACGTTGAGGTCTGAAGCTTTCTTT. The full variable domain, rest sourced from reference TRBV19 and TRBJ1-1, is DGGITQSPKYLFRKEGQNVTLSCEQNLNHDAMYWYRQDPGQGLRLIYYSQIVNDFQKGDIAEGYSVSREKKESFPLTVTSAQKNPTAFYLCASATLRSEAFFGQGTRLTVV.

The V call is TRBV7-8, the J call TRBJ2-7, with D possibly being TRBD1 or TRBD2 (6 bases each). The germline V gene has CDR1 SGHVS and CDR2 FQNEAQ. The CDR3 has 17 amino acids. Trimming stripped 1 base from V and 3 bases from J, with 19 bases between. This CDR3 reads CASSLEGGYTSRYEQYF. The CDR3 nucleotides read TGTGCCAGCAGCTTAGAGGGGGGTTATACCTCACGCTACGAGCAGTACTTC.